This paragraph reports one TCR beta chain. No cognate antigen has been identified for it. The sample holds no much larger clone one base away, and base qualities are not on file. Via the germline V gene, CDR1 is SGDLS and CDR2 YYNGEE. Trimming costs V 0 bases and J 5 bases, and their ends lie 18 bases apart. The CDR3 runs 16 amino acids, cysteine and phenylalanine included. The read is trimmed to its CDR3 DNA, 48 bases read in frame from base 1. This sample is drawn from a study of T cell changes during pregnancy in multiple sclerosis (dated by TCRdb to the late 2010s). In the study overall: The study examined how the T cell repertoire changed over the course of pregnancy in women with multiple sclerosis.

The library was generated by the immunoSEQ multiplex PCR assay. As stored in TCRdb, this immuneACCESS dataset retains in-frame rearrangements with V and J assigned. A fraction of the clones does not appear; measured against another copy, unresolved V genes explain less than half of the discrepancy, and the remainder lacks a known reason. The sample records about 33,000 clones, about 90% of which are singletons. The ten largest clones add up to 2.8% of the sample. This TCR was recovered from a female donor in good health, enrolled as a control in a pregnancy study. Here the sequenced sample was CD4+ T cells from peripheral blood mononuclear cells, taken in the third trimester of pregnancy. The rearrangement joined TRBV9 to TRBJ2-7, and TRBD2 may be the D gene, going by 5 matching bases. The bases are TGTGCCAGCAGCGTAGCTACGGGGAAGGTGGTGGACGAGCAGTACTTC. Its translation reads: CASSVATGKVVDEQYF. Here the CDR3 is joined to the reference TRBV9 and TRBJ2-7 genes, and the full variable domain is: DSGVTQTPKHLITATGQRVTLRCSPRSGDLSVYWYQQSLDQGLQFLIQYYNGEERAKGNILERFSAQQFPDLHSELNLSSLELGDSALYFCASSVATGKVVDEQYFGPGTRLTVT.